Listed below are T cell receptor beta chains from one sample, sequenced in a study of blood T cells in healthy people across ages. TCRdb reanalysed the 5' RACE reads using MiXCR and keeps one entry per CDR3 protein. The data show about 680,000 distinct CDR3 sequences, 45% to 50% seen once. The sample was blood. Receptors originate from a woman aged 60-75 years in good health. Both conserved end residues are part of each CDR3. The D gene is left open where the match is weak. The listing skips clone size in some rows; elsewhere it reads once, few, many or a size class.

CDR3 protein	CDR3 DNA	D gene	clone size	V gene	J gene
CASRPTGFKRNEQYF	TGTGCCAGCAGGCCGACAGGGTTCAAGCGGAACGAGCAGTACTTC	TRBD1	.	TRBV28	TRBJ2-7
CASSNLSGTSGNEPNTGELFF	TGTGCCAGCAGCAACCTTTCCGGGACTAGCGGGAACGAGCCAAACACCGGGGAGCTGTTTTTT	.	.	TRBV21-1	TRBJ2-2
CSARKNSGEQYF	TGCAGCGCTAGAAAAAATAGCGGCGAGCAGTACTTC	.	.	TRBV20-1	TRBJ2-7
CASSQDIWWASKGSEQFF	TGCGCCAGCAGCCAAGATATATGGTGGGCTAGCAAAGGGAGTGAGCAGTTCTTC	.	few	TRBV4-1	TRBJ2-1
CASSTTSGWGETQYF	TGTGCCAGCAGCACAACTAGCGGCTGGGGAGAGACCCAGTACTTC	TRBD2	.	TRBV5-5	TRBJ2-5
CASRLRGFQAEAFF	TGTGCCAGCAGATTAAGGGGGTTTCAGGCTGAAGCTTTCTTT	.	once	TRBV27	TRBJ1-1
CSVPRTGGEQFF	TGCAGCGTGCCTCGTACGGGCGGTGAGCAGTTCTTC	.	few	TRBV29-1	TRBJ2-1
CASSELRGRNSPLHF	TGTGCCAGCAGTGAACTAAGGGGGCGGAATTCACCCCTCCACTTT	TRBD1	.	TRBV25-1	TRBJ1-6
CASSITSEQYF	TGTGCCAGCAGTATAACTAGCGAGCAGTACTTC	.	.	TRBV12-3/TRBV12-4	TRBJ2-7
CASSQNLGYNSPLHF	TGTGCCAGCAGCCAAAATCTCGGGTATAATTCACCCCTCCACTTT	.	.	TRBV4-2	TRBJ1-6
CASSFGRVETQYF	TGTGCCAGCAGTTTTGGCAGGGTAGAGACCCAGTACTTC	.	.	TRBV28	TRBJ2-5
CARTSGDNEQFF	TGCGCCAGAACTAGCGGGGACAATGAGCAGTTCTTC	TRBD2	.	TRBV4-1	TRBJ2-1
CASRGQVNTGELFF	TGTGCCAGCAGAGGACAGGTGAACACCGGGGAGCTGTTTTTT	TRBD1	many	TRBV9	TRBJ2-2
CSAKIAGRSYEQYF	TGCAGTGCTAAAATAGCGGGAAGGTCCTACGAGCAGTACTTC	TRBD2	.	TRBV20-1	TRBJ2-7
CSVEDGTSHTPDTQYF	TGCAGCGTTGAGGACGGGACTAGCCATACCCCAGATACGCAGTATTTT	TRBD2	.	TRBV29-1	TRBJ2-3
CASSGQPLNTEAFF	TGTGCCAGCTCGGGCCAGCCCCTGAACACTGAAGCTTTCTTT	.	.	TRBV7-8	TRBJ1-1
CSAFEPSGRGTQYF	TGCAGTGCCTTCGAGCCTAGCGGGAGGGGGACCCAGTACTTC	TRBD2	few	TRBV20-1	TRBJ2-5
CSVADPGRGSTGELFF	TGCAGCGTTGCGGATCCGGGACGCGGTAGCACCGGGGAGCTGTTTTTT	.	.	TRBV29-1	TRBJ2-2
CASSWQGRLNTEAFF	TGTGCCAGCAGCTGGCAGGGACGGCTGAACACTGAAGCTTTCTTT	.	few	TRBV7-2	TRBJ1-1
CSVESGSGLWGNGEQYF	TGCAGCGTTGAATCGGGGTCCGGGCTATGGGGGAATGGCGAACAGTACTTC	.	.	TRBV29-1	TRBJ2-4
CSARASSRSGDTQYF	TGCAGTGCTAGAGCGTCGTCGCGCTCGGGAGATACGCAGTATTTT	.	.	TRBV20-1	TRBJ2-3
CSARAQTGVSHGYTF	TGCAGTGCTAGAGCCCAAACAGGGGTCAGTCATGGCTACACCTTC	TRBD1	once	TRBV20-1	TRBJ1-2
CASSYDAQDPNYGYTF	TGTGCCAGCAGTTATGACGCTCAGGATCCTAACTATGGCTACACCTTC	.	.	TRBV2	TRBJ1-2
CASSGPQGRETQYF	TGTGCCAGCAGCGGCCCACAGGGCCGAGAGACCCAGTACTTC	.	.	TRBV9	TRBJ2-5
CASSQEKAGNEQYF	TGCGCCAGCAGCCAAGAAAAGGCGGGCAATGAGCAGTACTTC	.	.	TRBV4-3	TRBJ2-5
CASSEALGGTYGYTF	TGTGCCAGCAGTGAAGCTTTGGGCGGGACCTATGGCTACACCTTC	.	.	TRBV6-1	TRBJ1-2
CASSLWERGSDEQYF	TGTGCCAGCAGTTTATGGGAGCGGGGCTCCGACGAGCAGTACTTC	TRBD2	.	TRBV28	TRBJ2-7
CASSLRQGQQFF	TGTGCCAGCAGTCTCCGGCAGGGTCAGCAGTTCTTC	.	few	TRBV28	TRBJ2-1
CASSLALAGDNEQYF	TGTGCCAGCAGCTTAGCGCTAGCGGGAGACAATGAGCAGTACTTC	TRBD2	.	TRBV7-9	TRBJ2-7